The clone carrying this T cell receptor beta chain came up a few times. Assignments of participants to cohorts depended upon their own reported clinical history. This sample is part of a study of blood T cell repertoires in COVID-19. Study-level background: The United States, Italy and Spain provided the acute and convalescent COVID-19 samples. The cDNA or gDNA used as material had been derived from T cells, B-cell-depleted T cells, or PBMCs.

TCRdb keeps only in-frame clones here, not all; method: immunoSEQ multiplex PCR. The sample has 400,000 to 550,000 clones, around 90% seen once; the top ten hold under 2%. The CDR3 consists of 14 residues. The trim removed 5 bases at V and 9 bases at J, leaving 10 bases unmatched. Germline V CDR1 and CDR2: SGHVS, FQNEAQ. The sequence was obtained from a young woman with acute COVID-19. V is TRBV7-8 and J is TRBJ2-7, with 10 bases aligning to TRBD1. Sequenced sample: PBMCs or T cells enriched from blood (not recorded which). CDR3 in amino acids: CASSPPGQGIGQYF. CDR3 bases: TGTGCCAGCAGCCCTCCGGGACAGGGGATCGGGCAGTACTTC.